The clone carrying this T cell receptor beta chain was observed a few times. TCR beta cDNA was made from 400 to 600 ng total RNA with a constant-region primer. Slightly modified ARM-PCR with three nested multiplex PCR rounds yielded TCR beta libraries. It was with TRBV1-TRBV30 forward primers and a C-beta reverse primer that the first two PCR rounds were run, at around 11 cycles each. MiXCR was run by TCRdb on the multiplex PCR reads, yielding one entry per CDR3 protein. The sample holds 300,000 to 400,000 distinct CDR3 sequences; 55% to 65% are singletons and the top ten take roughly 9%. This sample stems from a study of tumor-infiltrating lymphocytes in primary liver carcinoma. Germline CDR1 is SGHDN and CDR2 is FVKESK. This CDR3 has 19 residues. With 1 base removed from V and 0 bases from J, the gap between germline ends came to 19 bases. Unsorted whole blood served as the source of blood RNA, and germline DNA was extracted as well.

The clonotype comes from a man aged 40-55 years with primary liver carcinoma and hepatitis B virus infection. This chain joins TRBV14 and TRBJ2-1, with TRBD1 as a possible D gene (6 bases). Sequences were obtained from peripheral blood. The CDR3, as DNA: TGTGCCAGCAGCCAAGGTTTCGGTACGGGACAAAACTCCTACAATGAGCAGTTCTTC. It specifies CASSQGFGTGQNSYNEQFF.